Included here is one T cell receptor (beta chain) sequence, with context. Clones were read by immunoSEQ multiplex PCR, and TCRdb kept only the in-frame ones, dropping some. The sample has 150,000 to 200,000 clones; 80% to 90% are singletons. This record belongs to a study of control samples from healthy donors and cancer patients. The CDR3 is 13 residues long. The germline CDR1 and CDR2 sequences are MNHNY and SVGAGI (reference sequence). V lost 7 bases to trimming and J lost 7 bases, with 13 bases between them. This TCR derives from a man aged 25 to 40 in good health. This chain joins TRBV6-6 and TRBJ1-4; D is unclear. The sample taken for sequencing was blood. CDR3 region: CASIREVGEKLFF. As DNA, the CDR3 is TGTGCCAGCATCCGGGAGGTGGGTGAAAAACTGTTTTTT.